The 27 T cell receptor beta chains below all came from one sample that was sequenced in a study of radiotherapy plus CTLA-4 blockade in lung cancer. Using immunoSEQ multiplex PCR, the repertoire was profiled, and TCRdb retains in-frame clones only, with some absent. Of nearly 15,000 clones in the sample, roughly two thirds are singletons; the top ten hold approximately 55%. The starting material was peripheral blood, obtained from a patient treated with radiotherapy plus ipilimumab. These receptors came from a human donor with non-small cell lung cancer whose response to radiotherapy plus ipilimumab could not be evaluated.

CDR3 residues: CASSKTGGETGELFF. In DNA, the CDR3 is TGTGCCAGCAGTAAAACAGGGGGCGAAACCGGGGAGCTGTTTTTT. The chain recombines TRBV6-4 with TRBJ2-2, with 9 bases matching TRBD1. CDR1 is MRHNA and CDR2 is SNTAGT in the germline V gene. This CDR3 is built from 15 residues. The trim removed 5 bases at V and 5 bases at J, leaving 6 bases unmatched.

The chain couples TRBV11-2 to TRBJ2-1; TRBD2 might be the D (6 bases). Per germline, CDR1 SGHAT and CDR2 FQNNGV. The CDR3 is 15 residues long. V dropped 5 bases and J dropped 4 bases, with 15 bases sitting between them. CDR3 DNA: TGTGCCAGCAGCCCGACTCGGGACTTTTACAATGAGCAGTTCTTC. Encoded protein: CASSPTRDFYNEQFF.

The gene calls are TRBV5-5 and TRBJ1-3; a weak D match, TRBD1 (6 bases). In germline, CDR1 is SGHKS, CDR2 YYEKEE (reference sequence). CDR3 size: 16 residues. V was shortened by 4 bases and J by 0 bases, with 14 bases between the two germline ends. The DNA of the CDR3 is TGTGCCAGCAGCCTACACGGACAGAGCTCTGGAAACACCATATATTTT. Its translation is CASSLHGQSSGNTIYF.

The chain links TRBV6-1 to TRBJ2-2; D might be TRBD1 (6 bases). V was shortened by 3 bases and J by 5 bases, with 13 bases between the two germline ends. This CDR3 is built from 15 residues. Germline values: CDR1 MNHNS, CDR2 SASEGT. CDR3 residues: CASSEATGSTGELFF. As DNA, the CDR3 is TGTGCCAGCAGTGAGGCGACAGGATCGACCGGGGAGCTGTTTTTT.

CDR3 DNA sequence: TGCGCCAGCAGCTACATAGCGGGGGGGCAGGAGACCCAGTACTTC. Its translation is CASSYIAGGQETQYF. The V call is TRBV5-1, the J call TRBJ2-5; 11 bases agree with TRBD2. CDR1 is SGHRS, CDR2 YFSETQ, per germline. CDR3 size: 15 residues. The ends lost 3 bases at V and 5 bases at J; junction bases unmatched: 6.

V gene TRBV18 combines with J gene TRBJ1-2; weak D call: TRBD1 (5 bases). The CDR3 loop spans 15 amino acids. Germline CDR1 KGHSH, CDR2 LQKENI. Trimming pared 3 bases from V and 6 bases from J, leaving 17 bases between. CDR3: CASSPAAGGSDGYTF. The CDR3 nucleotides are TGTGCCAGCTCACCGGCTGCGGGGGGTTCGGATGGCTACACCTTC.

CDR3 in DNA: TGTGCCAGCAGGACAGGGGGCGCTTCGGACAATGAGCAGTTCTTC. It yields the protein CASRTGGASDNEQFF. The chain recombines TRBV2 with TRBJ2-1, with TRBD1 matching 10 bases. The ends lost 6 bases at V and 5 bases at J; junction bases unmatched: 7. Germline V lookup: CDR1 SNHLY, CDR2 FYNNEI. The CDR3 runs 15 residues.

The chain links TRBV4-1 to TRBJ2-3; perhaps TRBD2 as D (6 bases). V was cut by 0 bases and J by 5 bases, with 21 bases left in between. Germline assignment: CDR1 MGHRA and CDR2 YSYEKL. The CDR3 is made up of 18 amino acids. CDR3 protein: CASSQDITAGWMEDTQYF. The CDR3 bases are TGCGCCAGCAGCCAAGATATTACTGCGGGGTGGATGGAAGATACGCAGTATTTT.

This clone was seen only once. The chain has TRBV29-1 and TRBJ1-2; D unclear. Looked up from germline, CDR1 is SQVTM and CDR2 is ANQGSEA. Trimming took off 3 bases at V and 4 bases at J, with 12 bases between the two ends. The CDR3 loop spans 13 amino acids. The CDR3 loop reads CSVDRGWAYGYTF. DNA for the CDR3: TGCAGCGTTGATAGAGGGTGGGCCTATGGCTACACCTTC.

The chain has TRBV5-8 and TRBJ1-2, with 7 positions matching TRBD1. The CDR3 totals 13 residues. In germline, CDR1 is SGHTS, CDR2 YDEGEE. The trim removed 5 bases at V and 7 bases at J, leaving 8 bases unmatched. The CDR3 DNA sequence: TGTGCCAGCAGTCTGACAGGGTTCTTTGGCTACACCTTC. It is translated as CASSLTGFFGYTF.

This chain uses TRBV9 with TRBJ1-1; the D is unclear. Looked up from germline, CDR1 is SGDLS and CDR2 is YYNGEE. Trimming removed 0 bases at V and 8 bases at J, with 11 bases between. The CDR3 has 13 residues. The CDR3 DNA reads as TGTGCCAGCAGCGTAGGAAACCGGGGAGAAGCTTTCTTT. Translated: CASSVGNRGEAFF.

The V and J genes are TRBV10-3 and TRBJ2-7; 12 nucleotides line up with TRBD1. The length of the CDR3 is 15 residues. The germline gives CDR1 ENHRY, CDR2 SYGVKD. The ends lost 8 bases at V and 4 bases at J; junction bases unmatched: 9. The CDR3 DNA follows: TGTGCCATCGGGGGGACAGGGGGCCCCTTTTACGAGCAGTACTTC. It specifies CAIGGTGGPFYEQYF.

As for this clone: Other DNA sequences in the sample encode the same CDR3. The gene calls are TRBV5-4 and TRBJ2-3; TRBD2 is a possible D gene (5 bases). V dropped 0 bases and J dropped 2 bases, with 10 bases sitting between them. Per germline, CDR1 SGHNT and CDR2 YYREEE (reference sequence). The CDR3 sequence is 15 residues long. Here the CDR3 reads CASSLDRGFTDTQYF. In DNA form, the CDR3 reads TGTGCCAGCAGCTTGGATCGGGGATTCACAGATACGCAGTATTTT. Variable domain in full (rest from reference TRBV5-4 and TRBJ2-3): ETGVTQSPTHLIKTRGQQVTLRCSSQSGHNTVSWYQQALGQGPQFIFQYYREEENGRGNFPPRFSGLQFPNYSSELNVNALELDDSALYLCASSLDRGFTDTQYFGPGTRLTVL.

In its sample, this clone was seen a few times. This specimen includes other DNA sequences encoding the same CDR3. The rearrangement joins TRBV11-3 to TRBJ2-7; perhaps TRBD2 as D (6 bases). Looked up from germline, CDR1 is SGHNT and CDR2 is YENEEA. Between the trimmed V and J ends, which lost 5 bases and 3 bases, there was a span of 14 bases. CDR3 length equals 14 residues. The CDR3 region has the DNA TGTGCCAGCAGCCTGCGCGGGACGGACTACGAGCAGTACTTC. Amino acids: CASSLRGTDYEQYF.

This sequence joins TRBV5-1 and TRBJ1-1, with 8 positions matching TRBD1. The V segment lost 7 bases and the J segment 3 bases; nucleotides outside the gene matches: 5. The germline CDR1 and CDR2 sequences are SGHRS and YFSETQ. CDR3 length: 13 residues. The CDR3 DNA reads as TGCGCCAGCGGAGGACAGGGATACACTGAAGCTTTCTTT. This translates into CASGGQGYTEAFF.

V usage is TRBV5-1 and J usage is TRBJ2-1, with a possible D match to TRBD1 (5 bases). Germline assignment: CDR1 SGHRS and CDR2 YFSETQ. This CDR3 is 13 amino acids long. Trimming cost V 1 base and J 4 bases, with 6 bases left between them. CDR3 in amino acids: CASSLTGYNEQFF. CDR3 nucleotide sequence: TGCGCCAGCAGCTTGACAGGTTACAATGAGCAGTTCTTC.

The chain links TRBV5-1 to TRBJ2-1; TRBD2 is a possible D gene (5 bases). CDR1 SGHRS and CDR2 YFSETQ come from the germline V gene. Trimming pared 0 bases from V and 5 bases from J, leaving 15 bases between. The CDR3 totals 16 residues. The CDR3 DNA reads TGCGCCAGCAGCTTGGAGGTTCTGGGAGATGACAATGAGCAGTTCTTC. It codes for CASSLEVLGDDNEQFF. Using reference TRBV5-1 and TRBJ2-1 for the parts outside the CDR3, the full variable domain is KAGVTQTPRYLIKTRGQQVTLSCSPISGHRSVSWYQQTPGQGLQFLFEYFSETQRNKGNFPGRFSGRQFSNSRSEMNVSTLELGDSALYLCASSLEVLGDDNEQFFGPGTRLTVL.

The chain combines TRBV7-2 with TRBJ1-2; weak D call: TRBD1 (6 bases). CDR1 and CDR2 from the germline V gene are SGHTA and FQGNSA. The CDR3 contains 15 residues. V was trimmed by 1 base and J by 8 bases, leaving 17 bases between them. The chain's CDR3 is CASSLEGLMGAGYTF. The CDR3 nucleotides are TGTGCCAGCAGCTTAGAAGGGCTGATGGGGGCGGGCTACACCTTC. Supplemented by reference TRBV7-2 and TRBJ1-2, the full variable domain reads GAGVSQSPSNKVTEKGKDVELRCDPISGHTALYWYRQSLGQGLEFLIYFQGNSAPDKSGLPSDRFSAERTGGSVSTLTIQRTQQEDSAVYLCASSLEGLMGAGYTFGSGTRLTVV.

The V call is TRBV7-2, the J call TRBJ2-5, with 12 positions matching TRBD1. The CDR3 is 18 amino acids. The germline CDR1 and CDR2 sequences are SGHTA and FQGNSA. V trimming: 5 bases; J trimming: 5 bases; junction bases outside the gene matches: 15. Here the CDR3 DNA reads TGTGCCAGCAGCCCCGGGACAGGGGGCGCGCGCAGGAGGGAGACCCAGTACTTC. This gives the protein CASSPGTGGARRRETQYF. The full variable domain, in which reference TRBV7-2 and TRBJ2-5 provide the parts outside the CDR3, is GAGVSQSPSNKVTEKGKDVELRCDPISGHTALYWYRQSLGQGLEFLIYFQGNSAPDKSGLPSDRFSAERTGGSVSTLTIQRTQQEDSAVYLCASSPGTGGARRRETQYFGPGTRLLVL.

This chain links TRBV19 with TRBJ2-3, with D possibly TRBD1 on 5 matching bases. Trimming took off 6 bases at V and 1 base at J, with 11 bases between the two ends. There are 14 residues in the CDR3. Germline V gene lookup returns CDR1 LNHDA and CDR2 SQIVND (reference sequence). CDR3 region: CASRRDSGTDTQYF. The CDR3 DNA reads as TGTGCCAGTAGGCGCGACAGTGGCACAGATACGCAGTATTTT.

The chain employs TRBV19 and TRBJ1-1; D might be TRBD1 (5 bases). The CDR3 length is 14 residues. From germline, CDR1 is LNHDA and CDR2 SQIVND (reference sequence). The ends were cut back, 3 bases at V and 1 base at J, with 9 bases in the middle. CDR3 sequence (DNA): TGTGCCAGTAGTATCGCCAGGGCGAACACTGAAGCTTTCTTT. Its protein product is CASSIARANTEAFF.

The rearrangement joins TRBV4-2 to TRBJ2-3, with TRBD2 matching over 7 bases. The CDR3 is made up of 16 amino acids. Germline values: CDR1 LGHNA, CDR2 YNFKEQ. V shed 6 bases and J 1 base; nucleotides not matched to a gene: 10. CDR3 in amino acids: CASSRTGAGGTDTQYF. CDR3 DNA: TGTGCCAGCAGTCGTACAGGTGCGGGGGGCACAGATACGCAGTATTTT.

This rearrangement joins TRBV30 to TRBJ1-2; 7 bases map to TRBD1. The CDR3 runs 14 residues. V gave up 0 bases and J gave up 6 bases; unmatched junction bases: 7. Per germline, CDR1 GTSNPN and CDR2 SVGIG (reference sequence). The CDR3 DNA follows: TGTGCCTGGAGTGTACTGGAAGGGGGCAATGGCTACACCTTC. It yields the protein CAWSVLEGGNGYTF. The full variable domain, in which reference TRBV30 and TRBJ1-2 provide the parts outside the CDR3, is SQTIHQWPATLVQPVGSPLSLECTVEGTSNPNLYWYRQAAGRGLQLLFYSVGIGQISSEVPQNLSASRPQDRQFILSSKKLLLSDSGFYLCAWSVLEGGNGYTFGSGTRLTVV.

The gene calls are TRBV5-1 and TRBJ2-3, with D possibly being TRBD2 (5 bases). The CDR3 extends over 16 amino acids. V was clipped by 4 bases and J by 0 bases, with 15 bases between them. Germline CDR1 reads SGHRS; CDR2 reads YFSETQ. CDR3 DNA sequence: TGCGCCAGCAGCGCAGATGGACTTCGTAGCACAGATACGCAGTATTTT. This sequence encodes CASSADGLRSTDTQYF. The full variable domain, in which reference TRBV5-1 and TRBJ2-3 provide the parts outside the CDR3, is KAGVTQTPRYLIKTRGQQVTLSCSPISGHRSVSWYQQTPGQGLQFLFEYFSETQRNKGNFPGRFSGRQFSNSRSEMNVSTLELGDSALYLCASSADGLRSTDTQYFGPGTRLTVL.

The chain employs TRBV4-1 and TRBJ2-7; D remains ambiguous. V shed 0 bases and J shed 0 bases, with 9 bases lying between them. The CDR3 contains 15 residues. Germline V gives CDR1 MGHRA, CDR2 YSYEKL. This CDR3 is CASSQDRFSSYEQYF. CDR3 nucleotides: TGCGCCAGCAGCCAAGACAGGTTTAGCTCCTACGAGCAGTACTTC.

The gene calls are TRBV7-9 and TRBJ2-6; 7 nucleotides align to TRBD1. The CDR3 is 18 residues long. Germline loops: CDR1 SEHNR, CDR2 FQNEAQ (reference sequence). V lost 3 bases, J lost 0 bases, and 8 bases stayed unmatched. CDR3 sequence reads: CASSFSGQSLSGANVLTF. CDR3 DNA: TGTGCCAGCAGCTTTTCGGGACAGTCCCTCTCTGGGGCCAACGTCCTGACTTTC.

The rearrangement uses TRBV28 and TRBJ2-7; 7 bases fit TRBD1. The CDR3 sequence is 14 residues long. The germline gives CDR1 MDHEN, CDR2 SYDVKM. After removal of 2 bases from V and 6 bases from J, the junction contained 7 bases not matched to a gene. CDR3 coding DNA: TGTGCCAGCAGTTTAAGGACAGGCCGGAGCGAGCAGTACTTC. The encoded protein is CASSLRTGRSEQYF.